Sequencing of this T cell receptor (beta chain) was carried out in a study of T cells after yellow fever vaccination. This clonotype was picked up many times. V dropped 6 bases and J dropped 4 bases, with 10 bases sitting between them. The germline V gene has CDR1 LNHNV and CDR2 YYDKDF (reference sequence). The CDR3 loop spans 13 amino acids. Each CDR3 protein is one row after TCRdb ran MiXCR on the 5' RACE reads. Of about 30,000 distinct CDR3 sequences listed, approximately 4% are singletons. V is TRBV15 and J is TRBJ2-1, with a tentative D call TRBD1 (6 bases). Material: CD8+ T cells sorted from PBMCs, obtained 5 days after the yellow fever booster vaccination. The clonotype comes from a man aged 25 to 45 who received the YFV17D yellow fever vaccine. CDR3 residues: CATRKQGYNEQFF. DNA for the CDR3: TGTGCCACCAGGAAACAGGGTTACAATGAGCAGTTCTTC.